These 22 T cell receptor beta chains originate from one sample sequenced in a study of T cell repertoires in cytomegalovirus infection (dated by TCRdb to the late 2010s). The instrument was an Illumina HiSeq 1500. Starting from the raw public reads, TCRdb applied fastp trimming at Q25, assembled clones with MiXCR and retained in-frame beta chains. Each entry is one CDR3 protein sequence, shown with its most common DNA and genes. Counted in this sample were 150,000 to 200,000 distinct CDR3 sequences; around 14% of them appeared once. The ten biggest clones cover 25% to 30% of the sample. The sample comprised PBMCs. The receptor source for this set is a human donor in good health (CMV status not recorded). Some clones in this sample may be carry-over from other donors' samples.

The genes are TRBV10-3 and TRBJ2-5; 7 nucleotides line up with TRBD1. Trimming cost V 6 bases and J 2 bases; bases outside gene matches: 6. Germline V gene lookup returns CDR1 ENHRY and CDR2 SYGVKD. The CDR3 is 14 amino acids. The CDR3 DNA sequence: TGTGCCATCAGAAAACCGGGACAGCAAGAGACCCAGTACTTC. Amino acids: CAIRKPGQQETQYF.

This clonotype occurred a few times. The chain combines TRBV7-3 with TRBJ1-1; perhaps TRBD1 as D (6 bases). This CDR3 has 16 residues. Germline CDR1 SGHTA, CDR2 FQGTGA. The germline V and J ends were trimmed by 4 bases and 4 bases, with 19 bases remaining between them. The CDR3 loop reads CASSSGGGVPITEAFF. The CDR3 DNA is TGTGCCAGCAGCTCCGGGGGCGGGGTTCCGATCACTGAAGCTTTCTTT.

This clonotype was seen repeatedly, ten times or more. The rearrangement joins TRBV5-6 to TRBJ2-3; D tentatively reads TRBD1 or TRBD2 (5 bases each). Deletions cut 1 base from V and 0 bases from J, with 12 bases between. This CDR3 is built from 16 residues. The germline V gene has CDR1 SGHDT and CDR2 YYEEEE. The CDR3 nucleotides are TGTGCCAGCAGCTTGTACCGGGGCCCGAGCACAGATACGCAGTATTTT. Amino acids: CASSLYRGPSTDTQYF.

A word on this clonotype: Given the absence of the conserved phenylalanine or tryptophan at the CDR3 end, a read error is likely. The chain is built from TRBV19 and TRBJ1-5; 9 bases are shared with TRBD1. The J segment lost 6 bases and the V segment lost 4 bases, leaving 10 bases of the junction unmatched. Germline CDR1 and CDR2: LNHDA and SQIVND (reference sequence). CDR3 size: 16 residues. Here the CDR3 DNA reads TGTGCCAGTAGTACCACTTACAGGGGGCAAGGTCAGCCCCAGCATTTG. This encodes CASSTTYRGQGQPQHL.

V usage is TRBV11-2 and J usage is TRBJ1-4; D ambiguous. CDR1 is SGHAT, CDR2 FQNNGV, per germline. The V end was cut by 6 bases, the J end by 0 bases, with 11 bases between. The CDR3 covers 15 residues. The CDR3 DNA follows: TGTGCCAGCAGAAGCTATGGGGCAACTAATGAAAAACTGTTTTTT. Protein sequence: CASRSYGATNEKLFF.

The table lists this clonotype with a count of one. One end of the junction does not line up with germline, which may come from a read error. The chain uses TRBV28 and TRBJ1-2; no clear D gene. Germline CDR1 and CDR2: MDHEN and SYDVKM. The CDR3 has 13 residues. The CDR3, as DNA: TGTGCCAGCAGTTTAGGTGCTAACTATGGCTACGCCTTC. It is translated as CASSLGANYGYAF.

The rearrangement uses TRBV2 and TRBJ2-6; D is undetermined. CDR1 and CDR2 (germline): SNHLY, FYNNEI. The V end was cut by 0 bases, the J end by 3 bases, with 12 bases between. The CDR3 runs to 17 residues. Written as DNA, the CDR3 is TGTGCCAGCAGTGAAGCCTTAAGGCCGGGTGGGGCCAACGTCCTGACTTTC. Its protein product is CASSEALRPGGANVLTF.

The chain joins TRBV7-9 to TRBJ1-2; no clear D gene. CDR3 length equals 15 residues. In germline, CDR1 is SEHNR, CDR2 FQNEAQ (reference sequence). V was trimmed by 2 bases and J by 8 bases, leaving 18 bases between them. This chain's CDR3 is CASSLRPGNPEGYTF. The CDR3, as DNA: TGTGCCAGCAGCTTAAGACCGGGTAATCCTGAGGGCTACACCTTC.

The CDR3 sequence: CASSLFGGGAFF. In nucleotides, the CDR3 is TGTGCCAGCAGTTTATTCGGGGGGGGAGCTTTCTTT. The chain has TRBV28 and TRBJ1-1; the D gene is possibly TRBD1 (5 bases). The length of the CDR3 is 12 residues. Germline lookup yields CDR1 MDHEN and CDR2 SYDVKM. The ends were cut back, 1 base at V and 10 bases at J, with 10 bases in the middle.

This clonotype showed up many times. This chain links TRBV28 with TRBJ2-6; D perhaps matches TRBD2 (5 bases). CDR3 length equals 15 residues. The V and J ends lost 3 bases and 0 bases respectively, with 6 bases between them. Germline CDR1 and CDR2: MDHEN and SYDVKM. CDR3 region: CASSFSVSGANVLTF. DNA of the CDR3: TGTGCCAGCAGTTTTAGCGTCTCTGGGGCCAACGTCCTGACTTTC.

The genes are TRBV28 and TRBJ2-7, with unresolved D. The germline V and J ends were trimmed by 10 bases and 2 bases, with 9 bases remaining between them. The CDR3 totals 11 residues. Germline V CDR1 and CDR2: MDHEN, SYDVKM. The CDR3: CATYEAYEQYF. The DNA for the CDR3 is TGTGCCACCTATGAGGCCTACGAGCAGTACTTC. The full variable domain, rest sourced from reference TRBV28 and TRBJ2-7, is DVKVTQSSRYLVKRTGEKVFLECVQDMDHENMFWYRQDPGLGLRLIYFSYDVKMKEKGDIPEGYSVSREKKERFSLILESASTNQTSMYLCATYEAYEQYFGPGTRLTVT.

Many counts were recorded for this clonotype. This chain links TRBV12-3 or TRBV12-4 with TRBJ1-5; 7 nucleotides match TRBD1. The length of the CDR3 is 18 residues. Germline trimming cut 3 bases from V and 2 bases from J; bases unmatched to any gene: 13. CDR3 amino acids: CASSLTMSGQVGNQPQHF. The DNA of the CDR3 is TGTGCCAGCAGTTTGACCATGAGCGGACAGGTTGGCAATCAGCCCCAGCATTTT.

This chain links TRBV29-1 with TRBJ1-2; TRBD1 might be the D (5 bases). The CDR3 covers 13 residues. Trimming took off 7 bases at V and 7 bases at J, with 19 bases between the two ends. Germline V gene lookup returns CDR1 SQVTM and CDR2 ANQGSEA. The CDR3 is CSAGRQPEGGYTF. The CDR3 DNA reads TGCAGCGCGGGTAGACAGCCCGAAGGTGGCTACACCTTC.

The V and J genes are TRBV14 and TRBJ2-7; 12 bases are shared with TRBD2. V was pared by 0 bases and J by 1 base, with 7 bases of the junction left unmatched. The CDR3 runs to 18 residues. The germline gives CDR1 SGHDN, CDR2 FVKESK. CDR3 region: CASSQDLPTSGSSYEQYF. CDR3 nucleotide sequence: TGTGCCAGCAGCCAAGATCTCCCGACTAGCGGGAGTTCCTACGAGCAGTACTTC.

In its sample, this clonotype was seen a few times. The rearrangement joins TRBV19 to TRBJ2-2; D remains ambiguous. Germline CDR1 LNHDA, CDR2 SQIVND (reference sequence). Deletions cut 1 base from V and 2 bases from J, with 14 bases between. This CDR3 comprises 17 residues. The CDR3 spells CASSIAGQATNTGELFF. CDR3 bases: TGTGCCAGTAGTATAGCTGGGCAGGCCACAAACACCGGGGAGCTGTTTTTT.

This clonotype was counted at least ten times. The chain recombines TRBV7-9 with TRBJ1-1; no reliable D call. The germline V gene encodes CDR1 SEHNR and CDR2 FQNEAQ (reference sequence). This CDR3 has 13 residues. The germline V and J ends were trimmed by 2 bases and 4 bases, with 8 bases remaining between them. This chain's CDR3 is CASSLYRGTEAFF. The DNA for the CDR3 is TGTGCCAGCAGCTTATACAGAGGCACTGAAGCTTTCTTT.

As regards this clonotype: A much bigger clone sits one base away, suggesting this may be a read error. The chain couples TRBV7-3 to TRBJ1-2; D might be TRBD1 (5 bases). V lost 3 bases to trimming and J lost 6 bases, with 11 bases between them. The CDR3 runs 13 residues. Germline V gives CDR1 SGHTA, CDR2 FQGTGA. CDR3: CASSFQGGDGYTF. The CDR3 DNA is TGTGCCAGCAGCTTCCAGGGAGGGGATGGCTACACCTTC. The complete variable domain, with remaining parts taken from reference TRBV7-3 and TRBJ1-2, reads GAGVSQTPSNKVTEKGKYVELRCDPISGHTALYWYRQSLGQGPEFLIYFQGTGAADDSGLPNDRFFAVRPEGSVSTLKIQRTERGDSAVYLCASSFQGGDGYTFGSGTRLTVV.

The V and J genes are TRBV29-1 and TRBJ1-2, with a possible D match to TRBD1 (6 bases). The CDR3 runs 13 residues. Looked up from germline, CDR1 is SQVTM and CDR2 is ANQGSEA. V was cut by 3 bases and J by 4 bases, with 12 bases left in between. CDR3 bases: TGCAGCGTTGAGGGGGCCCCCGTCTATGGCTACACCTTC. Translated: CSVEGAPVYGYTF.

This clonotype has a count of ten or more. The chain joins TRBV7-2 to TRBJ2-3, with D maybe TRBD2 (5 bases). Trimming stripped 6 bases from V and 0 bases from J, with 13 bases between. This CDR3 is built from 15 residues. Germline assignment: CDR1 SGHTA and CDR2 FQGNSA. This chain's CDR3 is CASRPLAASTDTQYF. CDR3 sequence (DNA): TGTGCCAGCAGACCTCTAGCAGCTAGCACAGATACGCAGTATTTT.

This clonotype has a count of ten or more. Here the CDR3 DNA reads TGTGCCAGCAGCGGAGGGGGGGGTGGACCCTACGAGCAGTACTTC. This encodes CASSGGGGGPYEQYF. The V and J genes are TRBV7-2 and TRBJ2-7, with D possibly TRBD2 on 7 matching bases. The CDR3 sequence is 15 residues long. From germline, CDR1 is SGHTA and CDR2 FQGNSA. V lost 5 bases to trimming and J lost 2 bases, with 16 bases between them.

This clonotype showed up just a few times. V usage is TRBV28 and J usage is TRBJ1-1; perhaps TRBD1 as D (5 bases). The germline gives CDR1 MDHEN, CDR2 SYDVKM. The CDR3 runs 14 residues. V dropped 6 bases and J dropped 0 bases, with 11 bases sitting between them. Here the CDR3 reads CASRETALNTEAFF. CDR3 DNA: TGTGCCAGCAGAGAGACAGCCCTGAACACTGAAGCTTTCTTT.

Worth noting for this clonotype: This may be a read error, as it is one base from a much larger clone. The CDR3 does not close with the conserved phenylalanine or tryptophan, likely indicating a read error. The V call is TRBV7-3, the J call TRBJ1-1; D may be TRBD1 (5 bases). Germline V CDR1 and CDR2: SGHTA, FQGTGA. The CDR3 has 14 residues. The V end lost 5 bases, the J end lost 2 bases, and 12 bases lay between the germline ends. DNA for the CDR3: TGTGCCAGCAGCACCCGGGACCGAAACACTGAAGCTTTCTAT. Protein: CASSTRDRNTEAFY.